The 10 T cell receptor beta chains below all came from one sample that was sequenced in a study of cytomegalovirus exposure and HLA in healthy donors. The study ran its PCR with 60 Vbeta and 13 Jbeta primers. This table comes from immunoSEQ multiplex PCR, and its TCRdb copy is limited to in-frame clones, with some not included. This sample has more than 200,000 clones, with 85% found just once. Input material: PBMCs. The receptors derive from a human donor in good health.

The DNA for the CDR3 is TGTGCCAGTAGCGTTCGAGAGACCCAGTACTTC. It yields the protein CASSVRETQYF. This chain joins TRBV19 and TRBJ2-5; D is undetermined. Trimming stripped 6 bases from V and 4 bases from J, with 6 bases between. This CDR3 comprises 11 residues. The V gene's germline CDR1 is LNHDA and CDR2 SQIVND (reference sequence). Using reference TRBV19 and TRBJ2-5 for the parts outside the CDR3, the full variable domain is DGGITQSPKYLFRKEGQNVTLSCEQNLNHDAMYWYRQDPGQGLRLIYYSQIVNDFQKGDIAEGYSVSREKKESFPLTVTSAQKNPTAFYLCASSVRETQYFGPGTRLLVL.

This clone was seen just once. The V and J genes are TRBV29-1 and TRBJ2-3; 9 nucleotides agree with TRBD2. In germline, CDR1 is SQVTM, CDR2 ANQGSEA. V shed 3 bases, J shed 1 base, and the junction held 5 bases outside the gene matches. This CDR3 is built from 15 residues. CDR3 residues: CSVERGGVGTDTQYF. The CDR3 DNA sequence: TGCAGCGTTGAGCGGGGGGGGGTTGGCACAGATACGCAGTATTTT.

The rearrangement links TRBV7-2 to TRBJ2-1; 11 bases line up with TRBD2. The trim removed 5 bases at V and 1 base at J, leaving 4 bases unmatched. Germline CDR1 and CDR2: SGHTA and FQGNSA. This CDR3 contains 16 residues. The DNA of the CDR3 is TGTGCCAGCAGCGCCCGACTAGCGGGATCCTACAATGAGCAGTTCTTC. It specifies CASSARLAGSYNEQFF.

Written as DNA, the CDR3 is TGTGCCAGTAGTTGGGTTCTGGGAGACAATGAGCAGTTCTTC. Protein: CASSWVLGDNEQFF. The chain employs TRBV19 and TRBJ2-1, with D perhaps TRBD2 (5 bases). This CDR3 has 14 amino acids. The germline V and J ends were trimmed by 5 bases and 5 bases, with 13 bases remaining between them. The germline CDR1 and CDR2 sequences are LNHDA and SQIVND (reference sequence).

This rearrangement joins TRBV11-2 to TRBJ2-1; 11 bases line up with TRBD2. Germline trimming cut 4 bases from V and 10 bases from J; bases unmatched to any gene: 9. The CDR3 contains 15 residues. Germline CDR1 and CDR2: SGHAT and FQNNGV. CDR3 region: CASSSTSGVLGEQFF. In DNA, the CDR3 is TGTGCCAGCAGCTCGACTAGCGGGGTCCTAGGCGAGCAGTTCTTC.

A few counts support this clone. The chain employs TRBV6-5 and TRBJ1-2; the match to TRBD1 covers 7 bases. CDR3 length: 13 residues. The germline CDR1 and CDR2 sequences are MNHEY and SVGAGI. Trimming took 6 bases from V and 2 from J; bases not matched to a gene: 3. The CDR3 nucleotides are TGTGCCAGCAGCCCGGGACAGAACTATGGCTACACCTTC. Protein sequence: CASSPGQNYGYTF.

The V call is TRBV11-2, the J call TRBJ2-7, with 7 bases matching TRBD2. Germline loops: CDR1 SGHAT, CDR2 FQNNGV. The CDR3 loop spans 14 amino acids. The trim removed 5 bases at V and 5 bases at J, leaving 9 bases unmatched. This CDR3 is CASSPQSGNHEQYF. The CDR3 coding sequence is TGTGCCAGCAGCCCCCAAAGCGGGAACCACGAGCAGTACTTC.

This chain connects TRBV30 to TRBJ1-1; possibly TRBD1 for D (5 bases). The CDR3 loop spans 11 amino acids. From germline, CDR1 is GTSNPN and CDR2 SVGIG (reference sequence). The V and J ends lost 4 bases and 10 bases respectively, with 13 bases between them. The CDR3 loop is CAWINLGRAFF. Written as DNA, the CDR3 is TGTGCCTGGATCAACCTGGGGCGAGCTTTCTTT. Based on the CDR3 plus reference TRBV30 and TRBJ1-1, the full variable domain is SQTIHQWPATLVQPVGSPLSLECTVEGTSNPNLYWYRQAAGRGLQLLFYSVGIGQISSEVPQNLSASRPQDRQFILSSKKLLLSDSGFYLCAWINLGRAFFGQGTRLTVV.

The table lists this clone with a few counts. V and J are TRBV6-5 and TRBJ1-1; possible D gene TRBD1, 5 bases. Trimming pared 5 bases from V and 6 bases from J, leaving 19 bases between. The germline V gene encodes CDR1 MNHEY and CDR2 SVGAGI. This CDR3 is built from 15 residues. Here the CDR3 reads CASSTQGEGLAEAFF. The CDR3 coding sequence is TGTGCCAGCAGTACCCAAGGGGAGGGGTTGGCTGAAGCTTTCTTT.

The genes are TRBV18 and TRBJ1-2; TRBD1 aligns across 11 bases. CDR3 size: 14 residues. CDR1 and CDR2 from the germline V gene are KGHSH and LQKENI. V shed 2 bases and J 4 bases; nucleotides not matched to a gene: 0. CDR3 nucleotides: TGTGCCAGCTCACCAGGGACAGGGGGCTATGGCTACACCTTC. The encoded protein is CASSPGTGGYGYTF.